This T cell receptor (beta chain) was retrieved from a study of T cells expressing NK-cell markers. Study-wide background: HCMV seropositivity characterized most of the eight sequenced donors, and seronegativity one. Study conclusions and caveats: Topping the CD3+CD56-NKG2C+ fraction as well were these clonotypes, in a handful of donors.

CDR1 is KGHDR and CDR2 is SFDVKD in the germline V gene. The CDR3 runs 17 residues. On this clonotype itself: The antigen is unknown.

5'RACE template switching built TCR beta cDNA with unique molecular identifiers. From its re-call of the 5' RACE reads, TCRdb lists each CDR3 protein once, without DNA. This sample's table reports about 460,000 distinct CDR3 sequences. The sequenced material came from blood T cells: a sorted CD56 or NKG2C T cell subset, CD4+ or CD8+ T cells, or bulk PBMC T cells (not recorded which). The origin of this receptor is a woman aged 50 to 60 in good health. This chain uses TRBV24-1 with TRBJ2-3; absent DNA, TCRdb's TRBD2 call cannot be checked. The CDR3 protein is CATSDSRLAGVTDTQYF.